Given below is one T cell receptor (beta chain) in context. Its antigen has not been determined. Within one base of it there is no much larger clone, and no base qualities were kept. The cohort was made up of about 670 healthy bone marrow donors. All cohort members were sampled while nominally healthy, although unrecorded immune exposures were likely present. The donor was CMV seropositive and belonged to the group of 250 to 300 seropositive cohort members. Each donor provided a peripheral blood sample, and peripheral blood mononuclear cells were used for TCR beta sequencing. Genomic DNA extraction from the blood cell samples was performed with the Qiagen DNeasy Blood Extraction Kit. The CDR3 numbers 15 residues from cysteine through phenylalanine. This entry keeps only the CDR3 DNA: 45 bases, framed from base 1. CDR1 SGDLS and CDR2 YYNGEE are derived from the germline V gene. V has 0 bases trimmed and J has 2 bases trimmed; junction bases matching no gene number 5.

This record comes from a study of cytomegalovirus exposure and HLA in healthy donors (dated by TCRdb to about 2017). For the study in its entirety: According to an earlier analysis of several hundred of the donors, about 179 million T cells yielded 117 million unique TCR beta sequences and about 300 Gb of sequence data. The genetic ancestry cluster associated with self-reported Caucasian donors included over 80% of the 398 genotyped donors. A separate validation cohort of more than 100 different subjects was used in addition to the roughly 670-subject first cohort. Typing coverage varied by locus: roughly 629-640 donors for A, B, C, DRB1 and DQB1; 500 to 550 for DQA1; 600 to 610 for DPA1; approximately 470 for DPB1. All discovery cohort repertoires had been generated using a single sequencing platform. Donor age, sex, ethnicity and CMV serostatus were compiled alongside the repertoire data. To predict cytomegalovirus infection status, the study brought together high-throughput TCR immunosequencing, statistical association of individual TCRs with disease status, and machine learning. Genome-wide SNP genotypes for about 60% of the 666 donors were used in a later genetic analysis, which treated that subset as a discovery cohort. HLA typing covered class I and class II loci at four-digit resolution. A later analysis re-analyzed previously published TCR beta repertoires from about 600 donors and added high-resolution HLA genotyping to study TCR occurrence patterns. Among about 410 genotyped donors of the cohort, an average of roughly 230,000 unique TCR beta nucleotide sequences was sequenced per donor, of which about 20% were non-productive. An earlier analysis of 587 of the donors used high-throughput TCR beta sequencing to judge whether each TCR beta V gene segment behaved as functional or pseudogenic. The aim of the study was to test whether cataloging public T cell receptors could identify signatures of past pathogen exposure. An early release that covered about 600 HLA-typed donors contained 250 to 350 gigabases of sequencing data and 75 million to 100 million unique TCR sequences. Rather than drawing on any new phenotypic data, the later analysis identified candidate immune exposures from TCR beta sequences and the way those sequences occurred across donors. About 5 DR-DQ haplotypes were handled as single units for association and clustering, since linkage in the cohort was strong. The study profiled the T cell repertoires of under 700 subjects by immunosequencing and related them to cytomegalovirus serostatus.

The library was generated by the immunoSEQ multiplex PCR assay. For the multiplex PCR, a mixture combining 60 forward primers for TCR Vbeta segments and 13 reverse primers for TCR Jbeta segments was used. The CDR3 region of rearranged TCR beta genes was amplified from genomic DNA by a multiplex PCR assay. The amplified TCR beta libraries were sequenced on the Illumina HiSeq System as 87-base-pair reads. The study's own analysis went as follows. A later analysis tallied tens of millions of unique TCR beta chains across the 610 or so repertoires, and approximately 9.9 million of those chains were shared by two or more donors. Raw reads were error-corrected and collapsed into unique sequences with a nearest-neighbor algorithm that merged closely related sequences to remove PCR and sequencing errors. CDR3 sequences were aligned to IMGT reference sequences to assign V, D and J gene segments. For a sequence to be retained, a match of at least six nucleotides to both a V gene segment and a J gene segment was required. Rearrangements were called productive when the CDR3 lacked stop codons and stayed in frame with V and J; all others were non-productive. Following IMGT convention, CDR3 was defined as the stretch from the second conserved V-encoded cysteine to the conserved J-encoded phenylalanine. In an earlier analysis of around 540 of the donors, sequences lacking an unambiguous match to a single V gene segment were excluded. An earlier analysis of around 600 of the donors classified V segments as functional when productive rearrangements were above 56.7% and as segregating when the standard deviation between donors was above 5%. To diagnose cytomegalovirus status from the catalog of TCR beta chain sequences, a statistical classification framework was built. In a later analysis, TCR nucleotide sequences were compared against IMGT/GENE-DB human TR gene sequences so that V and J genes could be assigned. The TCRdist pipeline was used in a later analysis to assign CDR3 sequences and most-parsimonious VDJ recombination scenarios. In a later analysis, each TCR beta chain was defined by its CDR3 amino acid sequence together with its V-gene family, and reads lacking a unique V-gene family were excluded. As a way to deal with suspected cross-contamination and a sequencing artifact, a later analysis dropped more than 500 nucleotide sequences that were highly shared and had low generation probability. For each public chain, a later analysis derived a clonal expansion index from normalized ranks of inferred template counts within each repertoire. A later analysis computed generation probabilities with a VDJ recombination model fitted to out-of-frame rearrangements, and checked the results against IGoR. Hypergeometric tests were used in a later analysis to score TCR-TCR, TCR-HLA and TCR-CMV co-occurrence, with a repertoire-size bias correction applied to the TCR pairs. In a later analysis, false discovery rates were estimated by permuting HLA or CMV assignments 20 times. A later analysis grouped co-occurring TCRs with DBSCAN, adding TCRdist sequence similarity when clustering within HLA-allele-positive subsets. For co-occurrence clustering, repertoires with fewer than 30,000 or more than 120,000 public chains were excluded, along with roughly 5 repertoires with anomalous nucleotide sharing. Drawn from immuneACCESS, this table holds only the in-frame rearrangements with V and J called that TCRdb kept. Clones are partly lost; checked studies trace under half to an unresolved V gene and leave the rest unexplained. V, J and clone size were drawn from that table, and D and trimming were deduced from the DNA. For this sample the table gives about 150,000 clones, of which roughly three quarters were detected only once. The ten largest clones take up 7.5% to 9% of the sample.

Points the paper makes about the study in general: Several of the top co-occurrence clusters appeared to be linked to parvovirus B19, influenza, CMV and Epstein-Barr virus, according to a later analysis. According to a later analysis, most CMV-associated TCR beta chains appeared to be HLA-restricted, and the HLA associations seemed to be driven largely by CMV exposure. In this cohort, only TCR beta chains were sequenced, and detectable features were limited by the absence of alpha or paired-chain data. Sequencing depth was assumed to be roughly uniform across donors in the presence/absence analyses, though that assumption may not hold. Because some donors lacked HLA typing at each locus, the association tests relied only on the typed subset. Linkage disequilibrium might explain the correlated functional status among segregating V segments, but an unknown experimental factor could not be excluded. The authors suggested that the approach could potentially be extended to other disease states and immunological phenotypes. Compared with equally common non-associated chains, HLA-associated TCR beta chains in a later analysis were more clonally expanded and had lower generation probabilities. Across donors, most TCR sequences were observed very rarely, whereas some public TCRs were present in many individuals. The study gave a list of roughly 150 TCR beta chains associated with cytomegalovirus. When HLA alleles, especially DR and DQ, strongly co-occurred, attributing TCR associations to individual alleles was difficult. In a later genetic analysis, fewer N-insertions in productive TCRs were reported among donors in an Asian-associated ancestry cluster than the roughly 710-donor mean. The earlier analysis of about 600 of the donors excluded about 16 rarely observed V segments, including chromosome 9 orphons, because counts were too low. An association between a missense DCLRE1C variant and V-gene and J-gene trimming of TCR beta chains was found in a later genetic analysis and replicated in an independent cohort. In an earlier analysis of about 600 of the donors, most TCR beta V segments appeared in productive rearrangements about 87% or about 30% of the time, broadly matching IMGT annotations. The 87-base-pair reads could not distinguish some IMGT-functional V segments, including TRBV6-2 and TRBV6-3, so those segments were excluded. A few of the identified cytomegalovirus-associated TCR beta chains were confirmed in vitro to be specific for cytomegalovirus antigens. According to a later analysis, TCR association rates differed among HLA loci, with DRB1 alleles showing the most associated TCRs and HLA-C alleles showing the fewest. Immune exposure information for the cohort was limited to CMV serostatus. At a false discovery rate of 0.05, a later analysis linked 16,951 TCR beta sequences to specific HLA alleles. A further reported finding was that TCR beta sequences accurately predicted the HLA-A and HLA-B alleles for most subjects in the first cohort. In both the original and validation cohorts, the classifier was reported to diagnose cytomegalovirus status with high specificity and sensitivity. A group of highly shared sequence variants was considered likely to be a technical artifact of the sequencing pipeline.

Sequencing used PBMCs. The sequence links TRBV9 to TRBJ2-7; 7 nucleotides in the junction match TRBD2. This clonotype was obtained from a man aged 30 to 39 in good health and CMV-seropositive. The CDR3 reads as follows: CASSVGWEGTYEQYF. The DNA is TGTGCCAGCAGCGTAGGGTGGGAGGGAACCTACGAGCAGTACTTC.